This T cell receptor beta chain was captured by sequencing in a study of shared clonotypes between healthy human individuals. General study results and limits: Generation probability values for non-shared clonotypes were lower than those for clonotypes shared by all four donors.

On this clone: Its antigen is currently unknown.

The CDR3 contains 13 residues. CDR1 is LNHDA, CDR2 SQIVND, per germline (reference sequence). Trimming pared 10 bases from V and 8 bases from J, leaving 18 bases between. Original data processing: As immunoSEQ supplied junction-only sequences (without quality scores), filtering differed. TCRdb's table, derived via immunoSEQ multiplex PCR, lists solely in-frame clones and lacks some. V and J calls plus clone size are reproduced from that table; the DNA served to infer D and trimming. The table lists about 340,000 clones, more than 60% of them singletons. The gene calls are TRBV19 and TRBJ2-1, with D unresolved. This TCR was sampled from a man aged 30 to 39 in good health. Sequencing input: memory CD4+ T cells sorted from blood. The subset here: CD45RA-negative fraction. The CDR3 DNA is TGTGCCACCCCCCTGGGAATAAGGCATGAGCAGTTCTTC. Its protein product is CATPLGIRHEQFF.